The next 7 T cell receptor beta chains were all read from a single sample in a study of blood T cell repertoires in COVID-19. TCRdb's copy holds only in-frame clones and misses some; the assay was immunoSEQ multiplex PCR. This sample carries more than 200,000 clones, 80% of them seen once, and the ten largest clones take over 7%. Sequenced: PBMCs or T cells enriched from blood (not recorded which). The receptors stem from a woman aged 40 to 50 with acute COVID-19.

The table lists this clone with a count of one. This chain links TRBV6-2 or TRBV6-3 with TRBJ1-5; 8 bases map to TRBD1. Germline values: CDR1 MNHEY, CDR2 SVGEGT. Trimming at V came to 5 bases and at J to 2 bases, leaving 5 bases not matched to a gene. The CDR3 covers 15 residues. The CDR3 bases are TGTGCCAGCAGTCCCGGACAGGGTGGCAATCAGCCCCAGCATTTT. Protein product: CASSPGQGGNQPQHF.

The DNA for the CDR3 is TGTGCCAGCGGGACAGGAGTCAATCAGCCCCAGCATTTT. Translation: CASGTGVNQPQHF. This chain links TRBV9 with TRBJ1-5, with 8 bases lining up with TRBD1. The V gene's germline CDR1 is SGDLS and CDR2 YYNGEE. CDR3 length: 13 residues. V shed 7 bases, J shed 3 bases, and the junction held 3 bases outside the gene matches.

The chain links TRBV9 to TRBJ1-5, with a possible D match to TRBD1 (6 bases). Germline assignment: CDR1 SGDLS and CDR2 YYNGEE. The CDR3 extends over 16 amino acids. V lost 0 bases, J lost 2 bases, and 12 bases lay in between. The CDR3 nucleotides read TGTGCCAGCAGCGTAGACGGGACACCAGGCAATCAGCCCCAGCATTTT. Protein: CASSVDGTPGNQPQHF.

V usage is TRBV19 and J usage is TRBJ2-3, with 9 bases fitting TRBD1. The CDR3 totals 14 residues. V trimming: 6 bases; J trimming: 1 base; junction bases outside the gene matches: 2. In germline, CDR1 is LNHDA, CDR2 SQIVND (reference sequence). CDR3 in DNA: TGTGCCAGTAGGGGGACAGGGCGCACAGATACGCAGTATTTT. Amino acid sequence: CASRGTGRTDTQYF.

This clone appeared a few times. The CDR3 here is CASSPTGVPNEKLFF. The CDR3 region has the DNA TGTGCCAGCAGTCCCACGGGGGTCCCTAATGAAAAACTGTTTTTT. The chain uses TRBV9 and TRBJ1-4, with D possibly TRBD1 on 5 matching bases. Trimming left V 5 bases short and J 3 bases short, with 14 bases between. Germline CDR1 reads SGDLS; CDR2 reads YYNGEE. The CDR3 has 15 amino acids.

V gene TRBV19 combines with J gene TRBJ1-1, with 7 nucleotides matching TRBD1. This CDR3 spans 12 amino acids. CDR1 is LNHDA and CDR2 is SQIVND in the germline V gene (reference sequence). V lost 9 bases to trimming and J lost 4 bases; unmatched junction nucleotides: 5. The CDR3 protein is CASRGGRTEAFF. The CDR3 DNA reads TGTGCCAGCAGAGGGGGCCGCACTGAAGCTTTCTTT.

The V call is TRBV9, the J call TRBJ1-1; D is perhaps TRBD1 (5 bases). V lost 4 bases and J lost 0, with 13 bases in between. The CDR3 length is 15 residues. Germline lookup yields CDR1 SGDLS and CDR2 YYNGEE. The CDR3 sequence: CASSPKGLLNTEAFF. The CDR3 DNA follows: TGTGCCAGCAGCCCCAAGGGACTTCTGAACACTGAAGCTTTCTTT.